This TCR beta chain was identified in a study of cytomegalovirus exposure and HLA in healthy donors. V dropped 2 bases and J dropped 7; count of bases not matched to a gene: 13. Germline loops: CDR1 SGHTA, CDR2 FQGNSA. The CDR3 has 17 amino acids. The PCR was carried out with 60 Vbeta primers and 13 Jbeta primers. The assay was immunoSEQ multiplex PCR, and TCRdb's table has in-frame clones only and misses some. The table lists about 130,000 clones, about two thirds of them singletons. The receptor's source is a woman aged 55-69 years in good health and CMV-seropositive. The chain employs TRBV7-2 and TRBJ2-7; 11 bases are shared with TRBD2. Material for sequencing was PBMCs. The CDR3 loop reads CASSLPQTSGVVWEQYF. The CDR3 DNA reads TGTGCCAGCAGCTTACCTCAGACTAGCGGGGTGGTGTGGGAGCAGTACTTC.